The 13 T cell receptor beta chains in this list originate from one sample, sequenced in a study of beta chain features in type 1 diabetes. Investigators reverse transcribed all isolated RNA, so they sequenced expressed TCRB transcripts. The protocol was immunoSEQ multiplex PCR, while the TCRdb copy is restricted to in-frame clones and leaves out a portion. The sample consists of about half a million clones, around 28% of them appearing once. The sample comprised naive CD4+ T cells from blood. The source is a man between 18 and 29 years old in good health.

The J gene is TRBJ2-2, the V gene TRBV9; 8 nucleotides agree with TRBD2. Unmatched junction bases numbered 8, after V lost 3 bases and J lost 4 bases. Germline loops: CDR1 SGDLS, CDR2 YYNGEE. The CDR3 covers 16 residues. CDR3 protein: CASSASRGTSTGELFF. The CDR3 region has the DNA TGTGCCAGCAGCGCGTCTCGTGGGACTAGCACCGGGGAGCTGTTTTTT.

This chain links TRBV7-3 with TRBJ1-2; no reliable D call. Germline CDR1 and CDR2: SGHTA and FQGTGA. The CDR3 is 13 amino acids. The V and J ends lost 5 bases and 8 bases respectively, with 15 bases between them. The CDR3: CASSPHAFGGYTF. The DNA of the CDR3 is TGTGCCAGCAGCCCCCACGCCTTCGGGGGCTACACCTTC. Full variable domain (missing parts from reference TRBV7-3 and TRBJ1-2): GAGVSQTPSNKVTEKGKYVELRCDPISGHTALYWYRQSLGQGPEFLIYFQGTGAADDSGLPNDRFFAVRPEGSVSTLKIQRTERGDSAVYLCASSPHAFGGYTFGSGTRLTVV.

This chain joins TRBV7-2 and TRBJ2-6; no clear D. Germline V gene lookup returns CDR1 SGHTA and CDR2 FQGNSA. V was cut by 3 bases and J by 2 bases, with 14 bases left in between. This CDR3 is built from 17 residues. CDR3 nucleotide sequence: TGTGCCAGCAGCTTTAACGGGTTAGCAGCTGGGGCCAACGTCCTGACTTTC. Protein product: CASSFNGLAAGANVLTF.

This clone was seen more than once but under ten times. The CDR3 region has the DNA TGTGCCTGGACAGGGACAGGGTGGGGCTACACCTTC. The encoded protein is CAWTGTGWGYTF. The chain links TRBV30 to TRBJ1-2, with 9 bases that match TRBD1. After removal of 4 bases from V and 8 bases from J, the junction contained 5 bases not matched to a gene. The CDR3 has 12 residues. CDR1 and CDR2 from the germline V gene are GTSNPN and SVGIG (reference sequence).

This clone was picked up a small number of times. The chain uses TRBV5-4 and TRBJ2-7; TRBD2 aligns across 15 bases. The germline V gene encodes CDR1 SGHNT and CDR2 YYREEE (reference sequence). V lost 4 bases, J lost 5 bases, and 7 bases stayed unmatched. The CDR3 consists of 16 residues. The DNA of the CDR3 is TGTGCCAGCAGCCGGAGGACTAGCGGGAGGGCCCACGAGCAGTACTTC. As protein: CASSRRTSGRAHEQYF. Full variable domain (missing parts from reference TRBV5-4 and TRBJ2-7): ETGVTQSPTHLIKTRGQQVTLRCSSQSGHNTVSWYQQALGQGPQFIFQYYREEENGRGNFPPRFSGLQFPNYSSELNVNALELDDSALYLCASSRRTSGRAHEQYFGPGTRLTVT.

This clone was counted between two and nine times. This sequence joins TRBV2 and TRBJ1-1; D gene uncertain. The CDR3 totals 13 residues. Deletions cut 7 bases from V and 1 base from J, with 10 bases between. Germline V lookup: CDR1 SNHLY, CDR2 FYNNEI. The CDR3 loop is CASTFGPNTEAFF. The DNA for the CDR3 is TGTGCCAGCACATTCGGGCCGAACACTGAAGCTTTCTTT.

This rearrangement joins TRBV11-2 to TRBJ2-1, with a weak D call TRBD2 (5 bases). Germline CDR1 reads SGHAT; CDR2 reads FQNNGV. The CDR3 spans 15 residues. V dropped 3 bases and J dropped 4 bases, with 13 bases sitting between them. The DNA for the CDR3 is TGTGCCAGCAGCTTGCCTCTGGACTTATACAATGAGCAGTTCTTC. Translating it yields CASSLPLDLYNEQFF.

The CDR3 loop is CSASGIYEQYF. The CDR3 nucleotides are TGCAGTGCTAGTGGCATCTACGAGCAGTACTTC. This chain connects TRBV20-1 to TRBJ2-7, with D hard to call. The CDR3 loop spans 11 amino acids. Per the germline V gene, CDR1 is DFQATT and CDR2 is SNEGSKA (reference sequence). V was shortened by 3 bases and J by 3 bases, with 6 bases between the two germline ends.

This rearrangement joins TRBV28 to TRBJ2-1; D gene ambiguous. V lost 6 bases to trimming and J lost 14 bases, with 11 bases between them. CDR3 length equals 10 residues. Germline V gene lookup returns CDR1 MDHEN and CDR2 SYDVKM. The CDR3 loop reads CASRGIGEFF. CDR3 in DNA: TGTGCCAGCAGAGGGATTGGGGAGTTCTTC.

The rearrangement uses TRBV28 and TRBJ2-1; D possibly matches TRBD1 or TRBD2 (5 bases each). Germline lookup yields CDR1 MDHEN and CDR2 SYDVKM. This CDR3 comprises 16 residues. With 6 bases removed from V and 0 bases from J, the gap between germline ends came to 15 bases. Here the CDR3 reads CASRGLGERSYNEQFF. CDR3 DNA sequence: TGTGCCAGCAGGGGTCTAGGGGAGCGCTCCTACAATGAGCAGTTCTTC.

This rearrangement joins TRBV9 to TRBJ2-3; 7 bases are a match to TRBD1. This CDR3 is built from 14 residues. J was trimmed by 2 bases and V by 5 bases; bases with no gene match: 5. CDR1 and CDR2 (germline): SGDLS, YYNGEE. This chain's CDR3 is CASSYRGSTDTQYF. The CDR3 coding sequence is TGTGCCAGCAGTTACAGGGGATCCACAGATACGCAGTATTTT.

The rearrangement links TRBV12-2 to TRBJ1-2. TRBV12-2 constitutes a pseudogene. The CDR3 loop spans 15 amino acids. For the CDR3, the DNA is TGTGCAAGTCGCTTGTCCCGCGAGGGCCTCTATGGCTACACCTTC. It yields the protein CASRLSREGLYGYTF.

The genes are TRBV6-1 and TRBJ2-1; TRBD2 agrees at 12 bases. Germline V lookup: CDR1 MNHNS, CDR2 SASEGT. With V trimmed by 5 bases and J by 5 bases, 1 base remained unmatched. The CDR3 sequence is 14 residues long. This CDR3 is CASSRTSGNNEQFF. CDR3 coding DNA: TGTGCCAGCAGTAGGACTAGCGGGAACAATGAGCAGTTCTTC.